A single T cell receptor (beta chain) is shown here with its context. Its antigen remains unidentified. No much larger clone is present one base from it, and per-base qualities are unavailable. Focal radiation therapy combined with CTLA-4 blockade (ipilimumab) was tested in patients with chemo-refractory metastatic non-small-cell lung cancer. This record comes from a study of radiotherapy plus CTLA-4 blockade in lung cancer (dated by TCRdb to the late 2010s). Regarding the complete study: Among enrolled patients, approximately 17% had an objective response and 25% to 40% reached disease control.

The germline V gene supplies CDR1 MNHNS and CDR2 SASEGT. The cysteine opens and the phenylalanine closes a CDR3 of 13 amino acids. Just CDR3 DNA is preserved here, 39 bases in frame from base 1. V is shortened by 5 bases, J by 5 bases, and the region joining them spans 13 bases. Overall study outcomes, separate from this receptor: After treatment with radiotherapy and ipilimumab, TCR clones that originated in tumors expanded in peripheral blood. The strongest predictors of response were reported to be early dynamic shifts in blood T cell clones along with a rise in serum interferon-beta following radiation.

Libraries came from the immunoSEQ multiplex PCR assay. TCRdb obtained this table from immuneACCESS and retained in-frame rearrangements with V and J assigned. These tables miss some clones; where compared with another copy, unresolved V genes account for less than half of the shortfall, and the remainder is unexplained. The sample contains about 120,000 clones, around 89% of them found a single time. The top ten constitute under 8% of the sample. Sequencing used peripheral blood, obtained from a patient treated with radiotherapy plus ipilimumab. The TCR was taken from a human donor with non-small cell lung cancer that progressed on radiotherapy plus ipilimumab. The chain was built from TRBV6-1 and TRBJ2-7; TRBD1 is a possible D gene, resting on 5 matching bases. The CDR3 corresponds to CASSRRVSDEQYF. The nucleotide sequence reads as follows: TGTGCCAGCAGTCGCAGGGTGTCGGACGAGCAGTACTTC.